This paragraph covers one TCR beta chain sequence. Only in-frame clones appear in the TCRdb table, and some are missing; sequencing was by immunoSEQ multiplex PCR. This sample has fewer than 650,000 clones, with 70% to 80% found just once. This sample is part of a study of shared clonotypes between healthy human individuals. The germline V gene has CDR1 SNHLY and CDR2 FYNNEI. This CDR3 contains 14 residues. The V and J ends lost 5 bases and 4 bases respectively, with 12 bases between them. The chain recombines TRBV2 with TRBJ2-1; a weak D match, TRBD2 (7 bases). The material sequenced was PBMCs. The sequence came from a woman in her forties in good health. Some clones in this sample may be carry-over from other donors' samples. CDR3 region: CASSLGGPYNEQFF. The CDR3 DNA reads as TGTGCCAGCAGTCTCGGGGGGCCGTACAATGAGCAGTTCTTC.